A single sample gave rise to the 11 T cell receptor beta chains below, sequenced in a study of cytomegalovirus exposure and HLA in healthy donors. Primers for the PCR totalled 60 Vbeta and 13 Jbeta. Using immunoSEQ multiplex PCR, the repertoire was profiled, and TCRdb retains in-frame clones only, with some absent. The data hold around 180,000 clones, with more than 70% observed a single time. The sequenced sample was PBMCs. All receptors derive from a girl between 10 and 17 years old in good health and CMV-seronegative.

J is TRBJ1-2 and V is TRBV2, with a weak D call TRBD1 (6 bases). Trimming took off 1 base at V and 3 bases at J, with 6 bases between the two ends. The CDR3 has 13 amino acids. Germline lookup yields CDR1 SNHLY and CDR2 FYNNEI. The CDR3 sequence: CASSEGTDYGYTF. The CDR3 nucleotides read TGTGCCAGCAGTGAAGGGACAGACTATGGCTACACCTTC.

The chain is built from TRBV5-1 and TRBJ1-3; D uncertain. CDR1 is SGHRS, CDR2 YFSETQ, per germline. The CDR3 is 17 residues long. V gave up 3 bases and J gave up 2 bases, with 18 bases separating them. The CDR3 loop reads CASSSGGSGPPGNTIYF. DNA for the CDR3: TGCGCCAGCAGCTCGGGCGGGTCAGGCCCTCCTGGAAACACCATATATTTT.

The genes are TRBV7-9 and TRBJ2-7; 8 bases are a match to TRBD1. This CDR3 has 13 amino acids. V was pared by 5 bases and J by 5 bases, with 5 bases of the junction left unmatched. Germline lookup yields CDR1 SEHNR and CDR2 FQNEAQ (reference sequence). CDR3 amino acids: CASSGQGRHEQYF. DNA for the CDR3: TGTGCCAGCAGCGGACAGGGACGCCACGAGCAGTACTTC.

The CDR3 DNA follows: TGTGCCAGCACGACAGGGGTTTATGAAAAACTGTTTTTT. It encodes CASTTGVYEKLFF. The gene calls are TRBV18 and TRBJ1-4; the match to TRBD1 covers 8 bases. J lost 6 bases, V lost 8 bases, and 5 bases had no gene match. This CDR3 region has 13 residues. CDR1 is KGHSH and CDR2 is LQKENI in the germline V gene. Drawing the rest from reference TRBV18 and TRBJ1-4, the complete variable domain is NAGVMQNPRHLVRRRGQEARLRCSPMKGHSHVYWYRQLPEEGLKFMVYLQKENIIDESGMPKERFSAEFPKEGPSILRIQQVVRGDSAAYFCASTTGVYEKLFFGSGTQLSVL.

In its sample, this clone was seen a few times. The rearrangement links TRBV10-3 to TRBJ1-1; 10 bases fit TRBD1. This CDR3 comprises 13 residues. The germline gives CDR1 ENHRY, CDR2 SYGVKD. V dropped 7 bases and J dropped 10; count of bases not matched to a gene: 9. Here the CDR3 DNA reads TGTGCCATCACCCTGACAGGGGGCGGAATAGCTTTCTTT. Its protein is CAITLTGGGIAFF.

J is TRBJ1-2 and V is TRBV18, with 9 bases identical to TRBD1. The CDR3 covers 14 residues. After removal of 1 base from V and 8 bases from J, the junction contained 5 bases not matched to a gene. Germline V gene data show CDR1 as KGHSH and CDR2 as LQKENI. The CDR3 nucleotides read TGTGCCAGCTCACCACAGGGACAGGGAAGCGGCTACACCTTC. Translated: CASSPQGQGSGYTF.

The J gene is TRBJ1-2, the V gene TRBV30, with D tentatively TRBD1 (6 bases). This CDR3 spans 13 amino acids. The V and J ends lost 8 bases and 4 bases respectively, with 17 bases between them. Germline CDR1 reads GTSNPN; CDR2 reads SVGIG (reference sequence). CDR3 protein: CALETGMGYGYTF. The CDR3 DNA is TGTGCCCTTGAAACAGGGATGGGCTATGGCTACACCTTC. The full variable domain, with the rest looked up from reference TRBV30 and TRBJ1-2, is SQTIHQWPATLVQPVGSPLSLECTVEGTSNPNLYWYRQAAGRGLQLLFYSVGIGQISSEVPQNLSASRPQDRQFILSSKKLLLSDSGFYLCALETGMGYGYTFGSGTRLTVV.

The chain carries TRBV30 and TRBJ1-2; TRBD1 matches at 7 bases. CDR3 length: 13 amino acids. From germline, CDR1 is GTSNPN and CDR2 SVGIG (reference sequence). The junction had 6 bases not matched to a gene; V was cut back by 4 bases and J by 4 bases. CDR3: CAWIPGTAYGYTF. DNA of the CDR3: TGTGCCTGGATCCCCGGGACAGCCTATGGCTACACCTTC.

The V call is TRBV11-3, the J call TRBJ2-1; 7 nucleotides agree with TRBD2. CDR1 and CDR2 (germline): SGHNT, YENEEA. The V segment lost 1 base and the J segment 0 bases; nucleotides outside the gene matches: 3. CDR3 length: 16 residues. This CDR3 reads CASSLGGGSSYNEQFF. In DNA, the CDR3 is TGTGCCAGCAGCTTAGGGGGGGGGAGCTCCTACAATGAGCAGTTCTTC.

The chain is built from TRBV4-2 and TRBJ2-3; D unresolved. In germline, CDR1 is LGHNA, CDR2 YNFKEQ. V was clipped by 3 bases and J by 1 base, with 8 bases between them. This CDR3 has 14 residues. Here the CDR3 reads CASSQRRGTDTQYF. The CDR3 DNA follows: TGTGCCAGCAGCCAGAGACGGGGCACAGATACGCAGTATTTT.

The chain carries TRBV2 and TRBJ1-1; tentatively, D is TRBD1 (6 bases). Trimming pared 4 bases from V and 3 bases from J, leaving 12 bases between. From germline, CDR1 is SNHLY and CDR2 FYNNEI. The CDR3 extends over 14 amino acids. The CDR3 sequence: CASSAQGLYTEAFF. CDR3 bases: TGTGCCAGCAGTGCCCAGGGGCTGTACACTGAAGCTTTCTTT.